This passage covers 29 T cell receptor beta chains from one sample sequenced in a study of shared clonotypes between healthy human individuals. Terminally differentiated effector memory CD45RA+ cells were excluded by CCR7 positive selection of CD45RO-negative cells. Assay: immunoSEQ multiplex PCR; the TCRdb copy retains only in-frame clones and omits some. The sample comprises around 2,000,000 clones, 85% to 95% of which are singletons, and roughly 1.1% rests with the top ten. Sequenced: naive CD8+ T cells sorted from blood. Every receptor here comes from a man between 18 and 29 years old in good health.

The CDR3 loop is CASSEFGSSLQETQYF. The CDR3 DNA sequence: TGTGCCAGCAGTGAATTCGGGTCCAGCCTCCAAGAGACCCAGTACTTC. V is TRBV6-1 and J is TRBJ2-5; D unresolved. Trimming stripped 2 bases from V and 1 base from J, with 14 bases between. Germline CDR1 MNHNS, CDR2 SASEGT. CDR3 length: 16 amino acids.

As DNA, the CDR3 is TGTGCCTGGAAAGGACTAGCGGAGAAACCTTTCTCCTACAATGAGCAGTTCTTC. Residues: CAWKGLAEKPFSYNEQFF. The chain couples TRBV30 to TRBJ2-1, with 10 bases matching TRBD2. The germline gives CDR1 GTSNPN, CDR2 SVGIG (reference sequence). The V and J ends lost 4 bases and 0 bases, in that order; junction bases with no gene match: 12. This CDR3 comprises 18 residues.

The chain couples TRBV5-6 to TRBJ2-7; 7 nucleotides agree with TRBD1. CDR3 length equals 13 residues. CDR1 SGHDT and CDR2 YYEEEE come from the germline V gene. The V segment lost 2 bases and the J segment 6 bases; nucleotides outside the gene matches: 5. CDR3 sequence reads: CASSFLQGIEQYF. Written as DNA, the CDR3 is TGTGCCAGCAGCTTCTTACAGGGGATCGAGCAGTACTTC.

This sequence joins TRBV4-2 and TRBJ2-3, with TRBD2 matching over 14 bases. J was trimmed by 2 bases and V by 2 bases; bases with no gene match: 3. In germline, CDR1 is LGHNA, CDR2 YNFKEQ. CDR3 length: 17 residues. The CDR3 DNA sequence: TGTGCCAGCAGCCAAAGACTAGCGGGGGGGATCACAGATACGCAGTATTTT. Its translation is CASSQRLAGGITDTQYF.

The gene calls are TRBV11-3 and TRBJ2-7; weak D call: TRBD2 (6 bases). V was pared by 0 bases and J by 2 bases, with 11 bases between. Germline CDR1 is SGHNT and CDR2 is YENEEA. The length of the CDR3 is 15 residues. The CDR3 bases are TGTGCCAGCAGCTTAGAAGGGTCTAGCGCCTACGAGCAGTACTTC. It encodes CASSLEGSSAYEQYF.

The gene calls are TRBV28 and TRBJ2-3, with TRBD2 matching 7 bases. Per germline, CDR1 MDHEN and CDR2 SYDVKM. The CDR3 loop spans 14 amino acids. Germline trimming cut 6 bases from V and 1 base from J; bases unmatched to any gene: 4. CDR3 DNA sequence: TGTGCCAGCAGCTTAGCGGGCCGCACAGATACGCAGTATTTT. Translated: CASSLAGRTDTQYF.

The chain links TRBV7-9 to TRBJ1-1; the D gene is possibly TRBD1 (6 bases). The germline V gene has CDR1 SEHNR and CDR2 FQNEAQ (reference sequence). The CDR3 runs 17 residues. V lost 7 bases and J lost 1, with 22 bases in between. CDR3 region: CASIPVGGQIGNTEAFF. CDR3 DNA sequence: TGTGCCAGCATCCCTGTGGGGGGGCAGATCGGGAACACTGAAGCTTTCTTT.

For this clone: This sample includes further DNA sequences coding for the same CDR3. The chain joins TRBV6-5 to TRBJ1-1, with 8 bases identical to TRBD1. J was trimmed by 4 bases and V by 3 bases; bases with no gene match: 1. This CDR3 contains 13 residues. In germline, CDR1 is MNHEY, CDR2 SVGAGI. The CDR3 loop reads CASSYTGGTEAFF. Here the CDR3 DNA reads TGTGCCAGCAGTTATACAGGGGGCACTGAAGCTTTCTTT.

This chain uses TRBV11-2 with TRBJ2-1; 8 positions agree with TRBD1. The CDR3 consists of 12 residues. Germline CDR1 and CDR2: SGHAT and FQNNGV. J lost 15 bases, V lost 4 bases, and 8 bases had no gene match. The CDR3 DNA sequence: TGTGCCAGCAGCTCCGGACAGGGAGGTTGGTTCTTC. Translation gives CASSSGQGGWFF.

The chain uses TRBV7-9 and TRBJ1-1; 7 positions agree with TRBD1. V shed 11 bases, J shed 2 bases, and the junction held 8 bases outside the gene matches. CDR1 SEHNR and CDR2 FQNEAQ come from the germline V gene (reference sequence). The CDR3 is 13 residues long. CDR3 nucleotides: TGTGCCTACGAGGGGGCAGGTAACACTGAAGCTTTCTTT. Protein sequence: CAYEGAGNTEAFF.

V gene TRBV27 combines with J gene TRBJ1-4; 8 bases match TRBD1. CDR1 is MNHEY and CDR2 is SMNVEV in the germline V gene (reference sequence). The V and J ends lost 0 bases and 8 bases, in that order; junction bases with no gene match: 14. CDR3 length: 18 amino acids. CDR3 nucleotide sequence: TGTGCCAGCAGTTTATCGTCTCAGGGGGCCTTAAGGGAAGAAAAACTGTTTTTT. It encodes CASSLSSQGALREEKLFF.

The CDR3 DNA reads as TGTGCCAGTAGTATAGATGTAGGCCTCTCCTACGAGCAGTACTTC. Amino acid sequence: CASSIDVGLSYEQYF. This chain joins TRBV19 and TRBJ2-7, with unresolved D. This CDR3 comprises 15 residues. Germline CDR1 is LNHDA and CDR2 is SQIVND (reference sequence). V lost 0 bases and J 0 bases, leaving 9 bases between the germline ends.

The chain is built from TRBV6-5 and TRBJ1-1, with 8 bases lining up with TRBD1. The CDR3 length is 16 residues. J was trimmed by 1 base and V by 2 bases; bases with no gene match: 6. From germline, CDR1 is MNHEY and CDR2 SVGAGI. CDR3 in amino acids: CASSYGGQGGNTEAFF. The CDR3 nucleotides read TGTGCCAGCAGTTACGGAGGACAGGGTGGGAACACTGAAGCTTTCTTT.

The V and J genes are TRBV11-3 and TRBJ2-7, with TRBD1 identical over 9 bases. V gave up 3 bases and J gave up 4 bases; unmatched junction bases: 7. The CDR3 sequence is 15 residues long. Germline CDR1 SGHNT, CDR2 YENEEA. The CDR3 loop is CASSFRTGVGYEQYF. CDR3 DNA: TGTGCCAGCAGCTTCCGGACAGGGGTTGGTTACGAGCAGTACTTC.

The gene calls are TRBV5-1 and TRBJ2-7, with D tentatively TRBD1 (6 bases). CDR1 is SGHRS, CDR2 YFSETQ, per germline. Between the trimmed V and J ends, which lost 4 bases and 2 bases, there was a span of 16 bases. The CDR3 loop spans 15 amino acids. CDR3 protein: CASSTNRELAYEQYF. In nucleotides, the CDR3 is TGCGCCAGCAGCACGAACAGGGAACTCGCCTACGAGCAGTACTTC. Complete variable domain (other parts from reference TRBV5-1 and TRBJ2-7): KAGVTQTPRYLIKTRGQQVTLSCSPISGHRSVSWYQQTPGQGLQFLFEYFSETQRNKGNFPGRFSGRQFSNSRSEMNVSTLELGDSALYLCASSTNRELAYEQYFGPGTRLTVT.

This chain links TRBV19 with TRBJ1-1, with 11 positions matching TRBD1. CDR1 and CDR2 from the germline V gene are LNHDA and SQIVND (reference sequence). This CDR3 has 20 amino acids. The trim removed 4 bases at V and 3 bases at J, leaving 19 bases unmatched. The CDR3 spells CASSTWAMMDRGLRDTEAFF. The CDR3 DNA follows: TGTGCCAGTAGTACTTGGGCCATGATGGACAGGGGGCTTAGGGACACTGAAGCTTTCTTT.

The V gene is TRBV4-1, the J gene TRBJ1-1, with no clear D. Germline-derived CDR1 and CDR2 are MGHRA and YSYEKL. V was shortened by 3 bases and J by 1 base, with 15 bases between the two germline ends. The CDR3 runs to 16 residues. The CDR3 is CASSQSPGTQNTEAFF. Written as DNA, the CDR3 is TGCGCCAGCAGCCAGTCACCGGGAACCCAGAACACTGAAGCTTTCTTT.

The chain has TRBV7-9 and TRBJ1-1; D possibly corresponds to TRBD1 (5 bases). V lost 8 bases, J lost 0 bases, and 13 bases lay in between. Per the germline V gene, CDR1 is SEHNR and CDR2 is FQNEAQ (reference sequence). The CDR3 is made up of 14 amino acids. The CDR3 is CASGGDGMNTEAFF. The CDR3 coding sequence is TGTGCCAGCGGCGGGGACGGAATGAACACTGAAGCTTTCTTT.

The rearrangement links TRBV25-1 to TRBJ2-7; 8 bases match TRBD1. CDR3 length: 11 residues. Unmatched junction bases numbered 2, after V lost 8 bases and J lost 5 bases. Germline assignment: CDR1 MGHDK and CDR2 SYGVNS. As DNA, the CDR3 is TGTGCCAGCGGACAGGGAGACGAGCAGTACTTC. This sequence encodes CASGQGDEQYF.

The gene calls are TRBV29-1 and TRBJ2-3; 8 bases map to TRBD1. Germline V gives CDR1 SQVTM, CDR2 ANQGSEA. Germline trimming cut 6 bases from V and 4 bases from J; bases unmatched to any gene: 6. CDR3 length: 13 residues. Written as DNA, the CDR3 is TGCAGCGTCGTGGACAGGGCAGCAGATACGCAGTATTTT. It codes for CSVVDRAADTQYF.

This chain joins TRBV7-6 and TRBJ2-1; D is undetermined. The V end was cut by 0 bases, the J end by 8 bases, with 8 bases between. The CDR3 runs 13 residues. Germline CDR1 reads SGHVS; CDR2 reads FNYEAQ. In nucleotides, the CDR3 is TGTGCCAGCAGCTTAGCTTCCGGGCATGAGCAGTTCTTC. Residues: CASSLASGHEQFF.

This clone appeared once. The gene calls are TRBV11-2 and TRBJ1-1; tentative D call: TRBD1 (5 bases). With 4 bases removed from V and 6 bases from J, the gap between germline ends came to 9 bases. CDR3 length equals 12 residues. The germline V gene has CDR1 SGHAT and CDR2 FQNNGV. The DNA for the CDR3 is TGTGCCAGCAGCTATATGGGGGCTGAAGCTTTCTTT. This gives the protein CASSYMGAEAFF.

This chain links TRBV10-2 with TRBJ1-1, with 10 bases that match TRBD1. Trimming removed 3 bases from V and 1 base from J; junction bases left unmatched: 2. This CDR3 contains 15 residues. Per germline, CDR1 WSHSY and CDR2 SAAADI. This chain's CDR3 is CASSDWTGGNTEAFF. The CDR3 DNA sequence: TGCGCCAGCAGTGATTGGACAGGGGGGAACACTGAAGCTTTCTTT.

The V call is TRBV5-1, the J call TRBJ1-1; D gene uncertain. Germline CDR1 and CDR2: SGHRS and YFSETQ. The CDR3 sequence is 15 residues long. Trimming took off 0 bases at V and 0 bases at J, with 9 bases between the two ends. As DNA, the CDR3 is TGCGCCAGCAGCTTGGAATTCCAGCTGAACACTGAAGCTTTCTTT. Amino acids: CASSLEFQLNTEAFF.

The rearrangement uses TRBV7-9 and TRBJ2-7, with a weak D call TRBD2 (5 bases). This CDR3 spans 14 amino acids. Germline CDR1 reads SEHNR; CDR2 reads FQNEAQ (reference sequence). With 0 bases removed from V and 5 bases from J, the gap between germline ends came to 11 bases. For the CDR3, the DNA is TGTGCCAGCAGCTTAGCGGAGGATCCCCACGAGCAGTACTTC. It codes for CASSLAEDPHEQYF.

About this clone: At one boundary the junction diverges from the germline segment, which might be a read error. The V call is TRBV2, the J call TRBJ2-3, with 9 bases aligning to TRBD2. Germline lookup yields CDR1 SNHLY and CDR2 FYNNEI. CDR3 length: 15 amino acids. CDR3 amino acids: CASIEAGGQIDTQYF. Written as DNA, the CDR3 is TGTGCCAGCATTGAAGCGGGGGGTCAAATAGATACGCAGTATTTT.

V and J are TRBV6-5 and TRBJ2-1; 8 bases match TRBD2. The CDR3 is 14 residues long. Germline V CDR1 and CDR2: MNHEY, SVGAGI. The V gene end was trimmed by 4 bases and the J gene end by 5 bases; junction bases not matched to a gene: 4. This CDR3 is CASSLAGGDNEQFF. The CDR3 nucleotides are TGTGCCAGCAGTTTGGCGGGGGGCGACAATGAGCAGTTCTTC.

The count of this clone is one. CDR3 nucleotides: TGTGCCAGCAGCCACGAGGGGCTGAACACCGGGGAGCTGTTTTTT. Its translation: CASSHEGLNTGELFF. This chain connects TRBV13 to TRBJ2-2; D could derive from TRBD1 or TRBD2 (5 bases each). V gave up 5 bases and J gave up 1 base, with 11 bases separating them. CDR1 is PRHDT and CDR2 is FYEKMQ in the germline V gene (reference sequence). The CDR3 is 15 residues long. Variable domain in full (rest from reference TRBV13 and TRBJ2-2): AAGVIQSPRHLIKEKRETATLKCYPIPRHDTVYWYQQGPGQDPQFLISFYEKMQSDKGSIPDRFSAQQFSDYHSELNMSSLELGDSALYFCASSHEGLNTGELFFGEGSRLTVL.

The chain has TRBV4-1 and TRBJ2-7; TRBD2 aligns across 8 bases. The CDR3 length is 20 residues. CDR1 MGHRA and CDR2 YSYEKL come from the germline V gene. After removal of 0 bases from V and 6 bases from J, the junction contained 22 bases not matched to a gene. The CDR3 is CASSQEGMDQEEAGVGEQYF. The CDR3 DNA follows: TGCGCCAGCAGCCAAGAAGGTATGGACCAGGAGGAAGCGGGGGTTGGCGAGCAGTACTTC.